This T cell receptor (beta chain) was sequenced during a study of blood T cell repertoires in COVID-19. Whole-study context: Spain, Italy and the United States supplied samples that represented acute and convalescent COVID-19. From T cells, B-cell-depleted T cells, or PBMCs came the material, which was cDNA or gDNA.

CDR3 size: 10 residues. CDR1 SQVTM and CDR2 ANQGSEA come from the germline V gene. With 4 bases removed from V and 12 bases from J, the gap between germline ends came to 12 bases. This clone was observed a single time. In the original workflow: The assay estimated nucleated cells by amplifying reference gene primers. Sequenced by immunoSEQ multiplex PCR; TCRdb stores in-frame clones only, minus some. Clone size and V and J calls were adopted from that table, with D and trimming inferred from the DNA. The sample holds around 200,000 clones; approximately 79% are singletons and the top ten take around 14%.

The TCR sequence derives from a man aged 25 to 40 with active or convalescent COVID-19. The sample taken for sequencing was peripheral blood. The chain joins TRBV29-1 to TRBJ1-1; D not resolved. The CDR3 region has the DNA TGCAGCGTTGCCGACATAACAACTTTCTTT. This translates into CSVADITTFF.